This T cell receptor (beta chain) was sequenced for a study of blood T cell repertoires in COVID-19. Overall study context: Samples of COVID-19 (acute and convalescent) were obtained from the United States, Italy and Spain. T cells, B-cell-depleted T cells, or PBMCs provided the cDNA or gDNA that served as material.

The CDR3 covers 15 residues. V dropped 5 bases and J dropped 2 bases, with 14 bases sitting between them. Germline CDR1 is MNHEY and CDR2 is SMNVEV (reference sequence). In the authors' workflow: Reference gene primer amplification yielded estimated nucleated cell counts. TCRdb's copy holds only in-frame clones and misses some; the assay was immunoSEQ multiplex PCR. Clone size and the V and J calls come from that table; the DNA yielded D and trimming. The data show about 74,000 clones, with around 88% seen just once and approximately 1.9% held by the top ten. Sequenced input: peripheral blood. This chain joins TRBV27 and TRBJ2-3; D perhaps matches TRBD2 (6 bases). This TCR was recovered from a woman older than 75 with active or convalescent COVID-19. This CDR3 is CASSPRDLITDTQYF. The CDR3 nucleotides are TGTGCCAGCAGTCCCCGGGACTTGATCACAGATACGCAGTATTTT.